The sequence of this T cell receptor beta chain was determined in a study of response to subunit inactivated influenza vaccine. With regard to this clonotype: Its specificity is not known.

TCRdb redid the calling of the RT-PCR reads with MiXCR, one entry per CDR3 protein. The sample has 650,000 or so distinct CDR3 sequences, 11% to 15% seen once. Germline V lookup: CDR1 GTSNPN, CDR2 SVGIG (reference sequence). J lost 10 bases, V lost 0 bases, and 8 bases had no gene match. This CDR3 has 14 amino acids. Findings of the study overall: Only a handful of new T cells, the authors suggested, are recruited with each seasonal influenza vaccination.

Source: PBMCs from blood, taken less than 15 days before vaccination. The chain employs TRBV30 and TRBJ2-1; 8 positions match TRBD2. The TCR originated in a man between 50 and 59 years old who received an inactivated influenza vaccine. CDR3 nucleotides: TGTGCCTGGAGTGTACTAGCGGAACAGGGAGAGCAGTTCTTC. It yields the protein CAWSVLAEQGEQFF. Full variable domain (outside the CDR3, taken from reference TRBV30 and TRBJ2-1): SQTIHQWPATLVQPVGSPLSLECTVEGTSNPNLYWYRQAAGRGLQLLFYSVGIGQISSEVPQNLSASRPQDRQFILSSKKLLLSDSGFYLCAWSVLAEQGEQFFGPGTRLTVL.